The 30 T cell receptor beta chains in this list originate from one sample, sequenced in a study of blood T cell repertoires in COVID-19. Sequenced by immunoSEQ multiplex PCR; TCRdb stores in-frame clones only, minus some. Found here are some 120,000 clones, roughly 79% of them singletons; the top ten hold about 10%. Sequencing was performed on peripheral blood. The origin of the receptors is a human donor in a cohort sampled during active COVID-19.

This sequence joins TRBV5-4 and TRBJ1-2; TRBD1 matches at 7 bases. V lost 4 bases, J lost 4 bases, and 7 bases stayed unmatched. This CDR3 region has 14 residues. Looked up from germline, CDR1 is SGHNT and CDR2 is YYREEE (reference sequence). Written as DNA, the CDR3 is TGTGCCAGCAGCCTTGACAGGGCGACCTATGGCTACACCTTC. This codes for CASSLDRATYGYTF.

J is TRBJ1-1 and V is TRBV5-6; 7 bases line up with TRBD1. The CDR3 is 14 residues long. The germline CDR1 and CDR2 sequences are SGHDT and YYEEEE. After removal of 6 bases from V and 0 bases from J, the junction contained 5 bases not matched to a gene. DNA of the CDR3: TGTGCCAGCAATACAGGGGTAATGAACACTGAAGCTTTCTTT. Its protein is CASNTGVMNTEAFF.

This clone was found a few times. Other DNA sequences of this sample code for an identical CDR3. V is TRBV3-1 (or the pseudogene TRBV3-2) and J is TRBJ2-7, with D tentatively TRBD1 (5 bases). Germline values: CDR1 LGHDT, CDR2 YNNKEL (reference sequence). The length of the CDR3 is 12 residues. V lost 5 bases, J lost 3 bases, and 8 bases lay in between. In DNA form, the CDR3 reads TGTGCCAGCAGCAGGGGTGACTACGAGCAGTACTTC. As protein: CASSRGDYEQYF.

Here the CDR3 DNA reads TGTGCCAGCAGCCCTAGAGGGACAGCCCAATCTGGGGCCAACGTCCTGACTTTC. This sequence encodes CASSPRGTAQSGANVLTF. J is TRBJ2-6 and V is TRBV11-3; 7 nucleotides agree with TRBD1. Germline loops: CDR1 SGHNT, CDR2 YENEEA. The length of the CDR3 is 18 residues. With 5 bases clipped from V and 1 base from J, the junction kept 11 bases outside the gene matches. The full variable domain, with the rest looked up from reference TRBV11-3 and TRBJ2-6, is EAGVVQSPRYKIIEKKQPVAFWCNPISGHNTLYWYLQNLGQGPELLIRYENEEAVDDSQLPKDRFSAERLKGVDSTLKIQPAELGDSAVYLCASSPRGTAQSGANVLTFGAGSRLTVL.

This sequence joins TRBV14 and TRBJ1-1; D ambiguous. The V and J ends lost 3 bases and 0 bases respectively, with 14 bases between them. CDR3 length: 16 amino acids. CDR1 is SGHDN and CDR2 is FVKESK in the germline V gene. The CDR3 is CASSQLSTRVNTEAFF. The CDR3 region has the DNA TGTGCCAGCAGCCAGTTGTCAACTCGGGTGAACACTGAAGCTTTCTTT.

The chain has TRBV5-4 and TRBJ2-3, with D maybe TRBD2 (5 bases). V shed 1 base and J shed 5 bases, with 17 bases lying between them. This CDR3 is 16 amino acids long. CDR1 SGHNT and CDR2 YYREEE come from the germline V gene (reference sequence). The CDR3 region is CASSLSASRTGDTQYF. CDR3 sequence (DNA): TGTGCCAGCAGCTTGTCGGCTAGCCGGACTGGAGATACGCAGTATTTT.

The CDR3 DNA is TGTGCCAGCTCACCCGCGACTAGTAATACGCTTGAGCAGTTCTTC. Translation gives CASSPATSNTLEQFF. This rearrangement joins TRBV18 to TRBJ2-1; a possible D gene is TRBD2 (6 bases). CDR1 and CDR2 (germline): KGHSH, LQKENI. The CDR3 length is 15 residues. V gave up 3 bases and J gave up 9 bases, with 18 bases separating them. Based on the CDR3 plus reference TRBV18 and TRBJ2-1, the full variable domain is NAGVMQNPRHLVRRRGQEARLRCSPMKGHSHVYWYRQLPEEGLKFMVYLQKENIIDESGMPKERFSAEFPKEGPSILRIQQVVRGDSAAYFCASSPATSNTLEQFFGPGTRLTVL.

V is TRBV7-6 and J is TRBJ2-7; D may be TRBD2 (6 bases). Trimming took 5 bases from V and 3 from J, leaving 17 bases between them. The CDR3 consists of 15 residues. Looked up from germline, CDR1 is SGHVS and CDR2 is FNYEAQ. The CDR3 protein is CASSNLARGYYEQYF. In nucleotides, the CDR3 is TGTGCCAGCAGCAACCTGGCGCGGGGTTACTACGAGCAGTACTTC.

V and J are TRBV27 and TRBJ2-6; D remains ambiguous. This CDR3 has 15 residues. The germline V and J ends were trimmed by 2 bases and 1 base, with 6 bases remaining between them. Per germline, CDR1 MNHEY and CDR2 SMNVEV (reference sequence). The CDR3 coding sequence is TGTGCCAGCAGTTTAGCTAGGTCTGGGGCCAACGTCCTGACTTTC. Amino acids: CASSLARSGANVLTF.

The V call is TRBV5-4, the J call TRBJ1-5, with 8 bases matching TRBD1. Per germline, CDR1 SGHNT and CDR2 YYREEE (reference sequence). Trimming took 1 base from V and 5 from J; bases not matched to a gene: 5. This CDR3 has 15 amino acids. The CDR3 protein is CASSLYGQGHQPQHF. The CDR3 DNA reads TGTGCCAGCAGCTTGTATGGACAGGGACATCAGCCCCAGCATTTT.

The J gene is TRBJ2-3, the V gene TRBV2; no reliable D call. The germline CDR1 and CDR2 sequences are SNHLY and FYNNEI. Deletions cut 7 bases from V and 2 bases from J, with 10 bases between. The CDR3 loop spans 13 amino acids. The CDR3, as DNA: TGTGCCAGCACCCCTCGGGTCACAGATACGCAGTATTTT. This codes for CASTPRVTDTQYF.

The gene calls are TRBV6-1 and TRBJ1-3, with D tentatively TRBD1 (6 bases). Per germline, CDR1 MNHNS and CDR2 SASEGT. CDR3 length: 16 residues. Between the trimmed V and J ends, which lost 3 bases and 1 base, there was a span of 13 bases. As DNA, the CDR3 is TGTGCCAGCAGTGACCGAAGACAGGTTTCTGGAAACACCATATATTTT. As protein: CASSDRRQVSGNTIYF.

The chain recombines TRBV24-1 with TRBJ1-2, with 7 bases lining up with TRBD1. The CDR3 loop spans 14 amino acids. V shed 4 bases and J 2 bases; nucleotides not matched to a gene: 3. Germline CDR1 and CDR2: KGHDR and SFDVKD. The CDR3 sequence: CATSDSQGNYGYTF. DNA of the CDR3: TGTGCCACCAGTGACTCACAGGGGAACTATGGCTACACCTTC.

This rearrangement joins TRBV4-3 to TRBJ1-2, with TRBD1 identical over 9 bases. This CDR3 is 15 amino acids long. The V gene's germline CDR1 is LGHNA and CDR2 YSLEER. V gave up 0 bases and J gave up 6 bases; unmatched junction bases: 5. CDR3 DNA: TGCGCCAGCAGCCAAGACACAGGGGGCGGGGATGGCTACACCTTC. Its translation: CASSQDTGGGDGYTF.

J is TRBJ1-2 and V is TRBV6-2 or TRBV6-3; TRBD1 might be the D (5 bases). V lost 5 bases to trimming and J lost 2 bases, with 15 bases between them. This CDR3 has 15 amino acids. The germline CDR1 and CDR2 sequences are MNHEY and SVGEGT. The CDR3 DNA reads TGTGCCAGCAGTCGCCTACAGGCCAGAAACTATGGCTACACCTTC. This sequence encodes CASSRLQARNYGYTF.

The V and J genes are TRBV27 and TRBJ1-1; TRBD1 matches at 9 bases. The germline CDR1 and CDR2 sequences are MNHEY and SMNVEV (reference sequence). Unmatched junction bases numbered 16, after V lost 5 bases and J lost 3 bases. This CDR3 has 18 amino acids. The CDR3 DNA sequence: TGTGCCAGCAGTGCACTAAGACTGGGGACAGGGCGGCACACTGAAGCTTTCTTT. Amino acids: CASSALRLGTGRHTEAFF.

This clone has only a few counts. The DNA of the CDR3 is TGTGCCAGCAGTCTCGTCGGGTTGAGGGGTAGCGGCTACGAGCAGTACTTC. This translates into CASSLVGLRGSGYEQYF. V and J are TRBV7-2 and TRBJ2-7; tentative D call: TRBD2 (6 bases). This CDR3 comprises 17 residues. Germline values: CDR1 SGHTA, CDR2 FQGNSA. Trimming took off 6 bases at V and 3 bases at J, with 24 bases between the two ends. Combining the CDR3 with reference TRBV7-2 and TRBJ2-7 gives the whole variable domain GAGVSQSPSNKVTEKGKDVELRCDPISGHTALYWYRQSLGQGLEFLIYFQGNSAPDKSGLPSDRFSAERTGGSVSTLTIQRTQQEDSAVYLCASSLVGLRGSGYEQYFGPGTRLTVT.

The rearrangement joins TRBV7-9 to TRBJ2-3; the match to TRBD2 covers 7 bases. CDR1 SEHNR and CDR2 FQNEAQ come from the germline V gene (reference sequence). This CDR3 region has 16 residues. V lost 1 base, J lost 4 bases, and 8 bases stayed unmatched. In DNA form, the CDR3 reads TGTGCCAGCAGCTTAGTTCCGGGAGGTGATGCAGATACGCAGTATTTT. Its protein product is CASSLVPGGDADTQYF.

The chain couples TRBV15 to TRBJ1-4, with D perhaps TRBD1 (5 bases). Germline V CDR1 and CDR2: LNHNV, YYDKDF (reference sequence). The CDR3 length is 16 residues. Trimming pared 1 base from V and 0 bases from J, leaving 9 bases between. The CDR3 bases are TGTGCCACCAGCAGAGTAGGGGCCACAACTAATGAAAAACTGTTTTTT. This sequence encodes CATSRVGATTNEKLFF.

The CDR3 spells CASSLGTSGGRETQYF. CDR3 DNA sequence: TGTGCCAGCAGCTTAGGGACTAGCGGGGGGAGGGAGACCCAGTACTTC. The V call is TRBV7-2, the J call TRBJ2-5; TRBD2 aligns across 14 bases. CDR1 and CDR2 (germline): SGHTA, FQGNSA. J gave up 5 bases and V 1 base, and 3 bases lay outside the gene matches. The CDR3 is made up of 16 amino acids.

This chain joins TRBV4-1 and TRBJ2-2, with 8 nucleotides matching TRBD2. The J segment lost 1 base and the V segment lost 2 bases, leaving 0 bases of the junction unmatched. The CDR3 spans 15 residues. Per germline, CDR1 MGHRA and CDR2 YSYEKL. The CDR3: CASSQTSGNTGELFF. The CDR3 nucleotides are TGCGCCAGCAGCCAAACTAGCGGGAACACCGGGGAGCTGTTTTTT.

This clone has a count of ten or more. The CDR3 spells CASRQVNTIYF. Here the CDR3 DNA reads TGTGCCAGTAGACAGGTTAACACCATATATTTT. The rearrangement links TRBV19 to TRBJ1-3, with D perhaps TRBD1 (5 bases). The CDR3 has 11 residues. Trimming shortened V by 6 bases and J by 7 bases, and 7 bases separated the two germline ends. CDR1 and CDR2 (germline): LNHDA, SQIVND (reference sequence).

The chain couples TRBV28 to TRBJ1-1, with unresolved D. Germline V gene lookup returns CDR1 MDHEN and CDR2 SYDVKM. The CDR3 has 10 amino acids. V was shortened by 7 bases and J by 3 bases, with 3 bases between the two germline ends. CDR3 protein: CASIDTEAFF. In DNA, the CDR3 is TGTGCCAGCATCGACACTGAAGCTTTCTTT.

CDR3 sequence: CASSARTVSF. CDR3 coding DNA: TGTGCCAGCAGCGCCCGGACAGTATCCTTT. The chain joins TRBV21-1 to TRBJ1-1; the D segment call TRBD1 is taken from the table without a DNA check. TRBV21-1 is a recognized pseudogene. The CDR3 consists of 10 residues.

This clone was detected only once. The CDR3: CASSQGGSAASGANEQFF. The CDR3, as DNA: TGCGCCAGCAGCCAAGGGGGTTCCGCGGCTAGCGGGGCCAATGAGCAGTTCTTC. The gene calls are TRBV4-3 and TRBJ2-1, with 9 bases lining up with TRBD2. With V trimmed by 1 base and J by 6 bases, 13 bases remained unmatched. Germline V gene sequence: CDR1 LGHNA, CDR2 YSLEER. This CDR3 is built from 18 residues.

This chain joins TRBV5-6 and TRBJ1-2, with 8 bases lining up with TRBD1. Per the germline V gene, CDR1 is SGHDT and CDR2 is YYEEEE. V dropped 3 bases and J dropped 4; count of bases not matched to a gene: 8. There are 15 residues in the CDR3. CDR3 protein: CASSSTGAPLYGYTF. The CDR3 bases are TGTGCCAGCAGCTCGACAGGGGCCCCCCTCTATGGCTACACCTTC.

This clone was seen a single time. V is TRBV30 and J is TRBJ1-6; TRBD1 might be the D (5 bases). CDR1 and CDR2 from the germline V gene are GTSNPN and SVGIG (reference sequence). Trimming stripped 0 bases from V and 0 bases from J, with 15 bases between. The CDR3 runs to 18 residues. CDR3: CAWSVTGQGSSYNSPLHF. The DNA for the CDR3 is TGTGCCTGGAGTGTAACCGGGCAGGGAAGCTCCTATAATTCACCCCTCCACTTT.

V and J are TRBV5-1 and TRBJ2-1, with TRBD2 matching over 10 bases. Germline CDR1 is SGHRS and CDR2 is YFSETQ. Trimming removed 0 bases from V and 5 bases from J; junction bases left unmatched: 2. The CDR3 runs to 15 residues. The CDR3 spells CASSLGTSGNNEQFF. The DNA for the CDR3 is TGCGCCAGCAGCTTGGGGACTAGCGGAAACAATGAGCAGTTCTTC.

The CDR3 DNA reads as TGCGCCAGCAGTCAATCGGGACAGGGAAACACTGAAGCTTTCTTT. Translating it yields CASSQSGQGNTEAFF. V gene TRBV5-1 combines with J gene TRBJ1-1, with 9 nucleotides matching TRBD1. The trim removed 5 bases at V and 2 bases at J, leaving 7 bases unmatched. The CDR3 contains 15 residues. CDR1 SGHRS and CDR2 YFSETQ come from the germline V gene.

CDR3 protein: CASSGPGQANTEAFF. In DNA, the CDR3 is TGTGCCAGCAGTGGACCGGGACAAGCGAACACTGAAGCTTTCTTT. The chain combines TRBV6-6 with TRBJ1-1; D may be TRBD1 (6 bases). This CDR3 has 15 residues. Germline assignment: CDR1 MNHNY and CDR2 SVGAGI (reference sequence). V dropped 5 bases and J dropped 1 base, with 14 bases sitting between them.